Below, 10 T cell receptor beta chains from the same sample are listed, as sequenced in a study of beta chain features in type 1 diabetes. Sequenced material consisted of expressed TCRB transcripts (all of the isolated RNA was reverse transcribed). Assay used: immunoSEQ multiplex PCR; TCRdb lists only in-frame clones, some missing. Among 810,000 or so clones listed, roughly 16% were seen once. The sample taken for sequencing was naive CD4+ T cells from blood. The receptors derive from a woman between 18 and 30 years old in good health.

The chain links TRBV9 to TRBJ2-3; 11 bases fit TRBD2. V trimming: 1 base; J trimming: 2 bases; junction bases outside the gene matches: 6. The CDR3 is made up of 17 amino acids. CDR1 SGDLS and CDR2 YYNGEE come from the germline V gene. In DNA, the CDR3 is TGTGCCAGCAGCGTATTGGGACTAGCGGCGATCACAGATACGCAGTATTTT. This sequence encodes CASSVLGLAAITDTQYF.

This clone has only a few counts. This chain joins TRBV20-1 and TRBJ1-1; D unclear. This CDR3 has 11 residues. In germline, CDR1 is DFQATT, CDR2 SNEGSKA (reference sequence). The CDR3 region is CSPVRNTEAFF. The DNA for the CDR3 is TGCAGCCCCGTAAGGAACACTGAAGCTTTCTTT.

DNA for the CDR3: TGTGCCAGCAGCTTATTACGGGAGGGCCGGGGTTTTGAGACCCAGTACTTC. This gives the protein CASSLLREGRGFETQYF. The chain uses TRBV7-2 and TRBJ2-5; 8 bases map to TRBD2. The CDR3 is made up of 17 amino acids. CDR1 is SGHTA and CDR2 is FQGNSA in the germline V gene. Trimming removed 2 bases from V and 5 bases from J; junction bases left unmatched: 13.

Concerning this clone: Distinct nucleotide sequences in the sample also encode this CDR3. The rearrangement joins TRBV28 to TRBJ2-7; 14 bases map to TRBD2. Germline loops: CDR1 MDHEN, CDR2 SYDVKM. The CDR3 length is 16 residues. Unmatched junction bases numbered 4, after V lost 2 bases and J lost 4 bases. The CDR3 bases are TGTGCCAGCAGTTTAGGGACTAGCGGGAGCTTGTACGAGCAGTACTTC. Translating it yields CASSLGTSGSLYEQYF.

The V gene is TRBV4-3, the J gene TRBJ2-1; no reliable D call. This CDR3 region has 14 residues. Germline loops: CDR1 LGHNA, CDR2 YSLEER. V lost 1 base and J 3 bases, leaving 7 bases between the germline ends. The CDR3 here is CASSQVGSYNEQFF. The CDR3 DNA follows: TGCGCCAGCAGCCAAGTCGGAAGCTACAATGAGCAGTTCTTC.

The chain recombines TRBV9 with TRBJ1-3; weak D call: TRBD1 (5 bases). Trimming took off 1 base at V and 0 bases at J, with 8 bases between the two ends. Germline CDR1 SGDLS, CDR2 YYNGEE. The CDR3 runs 15 residues. The DNA for the CDR3 is TGTGCCAGCAGCGTACAGGGCACCTCTGGAAACACCATATATTTT. Translation: CASSVQGTSGNTIYF.

This clone has just a few counts. The genes are TRBV7-2 and TRBJ2-7; D unclear. V lost 0 bases and J 3 bases, leaving 9 bases between the germline ends. The CDR3 totals 14 residues. Germline CDR1 and CDR2: SGHTA and FQGNSA. CDR3 protein: CASSLARYSYEQYF. CDR3 DNA sequence: TGTGCCAGCAGCTTAGCCCGATACAGCTACGAGCAGTACTTC.

Here the CDR3 DNA reads TGTGCCAGCTCACCGGCTAGGGCCATGGTGGAAAAACTGTTTTTT. This codes for CASSPARAMVEKLFF. This sequence joins TRBV18 and TRBJ1-4; D gene ambiguous. Germline-derived CDR1 and CDR2 are KGHSH and LQKENI. This CDR3 is 15 amino acids long. The germline V and J ends were trimmed by 3 bases and 8 bases, with 16 bases remaining between them.

This rearrangement joins TRBV18 to TRBJ2-1; perhaps TRBD1 as D (6 bases). The CDR3 covers 15 residues. Germline V gene data show CDR1 as KGHSH and CDR2 as LQKENI. The V end lost 6 bases, the J end lost 5 bases, and 17 bases lay between the germline ends. CDR3 nucleotide sequence: TGTGCCAGCTCGCCCCGGGCACAGGGAAACAATGAGCAGTTCTTC. This encodes CASSPRAQGNNEQFF.

The count of this clone is one. One end of the junction varies from germline; a read error may be responsible. This chain joins TRBV7-9 and TRBJ1-2; tentative D call: TRBD1 (5 bases). The CDR3 is 16 residues long. CDR1 is SEHNR and CDR2 is FQNEAQ in the germline V gene (reference sequence). The CDR3, as DNA: TGCGCCAGCAGCCCAAGACGGGACCTAGGACACTATGGCTACACCTTC. This encodes CASSPRRDLGHYGYTF.